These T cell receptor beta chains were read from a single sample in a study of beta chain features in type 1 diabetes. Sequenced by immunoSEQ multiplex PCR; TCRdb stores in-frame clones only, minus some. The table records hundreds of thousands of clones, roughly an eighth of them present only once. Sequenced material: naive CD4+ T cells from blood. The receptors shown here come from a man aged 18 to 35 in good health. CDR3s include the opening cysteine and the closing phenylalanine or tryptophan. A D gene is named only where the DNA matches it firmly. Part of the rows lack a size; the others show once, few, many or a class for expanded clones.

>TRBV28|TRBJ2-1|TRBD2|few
CASSRGVSYNEQFF
TGTGCAAGTTCTCGGGGGGTCTCCTACAATGAGCAGTTCTTC
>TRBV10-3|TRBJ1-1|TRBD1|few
CAIRTGTGEVNTEAFF
TGTGCCATCAGGACCGGGACAGGGGAAGTGAACACTGAAGCTTTCTTT
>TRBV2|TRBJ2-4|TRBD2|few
CASSESGGGDEYF
TGTGCCAGCAGTGAATCCGGCGGGGGGGACGAGTACTTC
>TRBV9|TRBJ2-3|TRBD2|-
CASSVRAGVTDTQYF
TGTGCCAGCAGCGTACGAGCGGGAGTTACAGATACGCAGTATTTT
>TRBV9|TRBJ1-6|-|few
CASSAEVSYNSPLHF
TGTGCCAGCAGCGCCGAGGTATCCTATAATTCACCCCTCCACTTT
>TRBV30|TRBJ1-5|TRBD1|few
CAWSADRGDQPQHF
TGTGCCTGGAGCGCGGACAGGGGGGATCAGCCCCAGCATTTT
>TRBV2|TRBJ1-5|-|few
CASPLRSREHF
TGTGCCAGTCCCCTCCGGAGCAGGGAGCATTTT
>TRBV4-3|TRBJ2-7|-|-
CASSQSVRGAYEQYF
TGCGCCAGCAGCCAATCGGTCAGGGGGGCCTACGAGCAGTACTTC
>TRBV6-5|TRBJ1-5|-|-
CASSQSGGNQPQHF
TGTGCCAGCAGTCAGTCGGGAGGGAATCAGCCCCAGCATTTT
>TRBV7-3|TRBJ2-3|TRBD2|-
CASSSSGGGEQYF
TGTGCCAGCAGCTCCTCTGGCGGGGGAGAGCAGTATTTT
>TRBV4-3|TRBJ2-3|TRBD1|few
CASSQELQGVDTQYF
TGCGCCAGCAGCCAGGAGCTCCAGGGGGTCGATACGCAGTATTTT
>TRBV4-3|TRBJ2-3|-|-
CASSSGAYTQYF
TGCGCCAGCAGCTCAGGGGCATATACGCAGTATTTT
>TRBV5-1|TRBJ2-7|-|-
CASRLSDSLPNEQYF
TGCGCCAGCAGGCTTTCTGACAGCCTACCCAACGAGCAGTACTTC
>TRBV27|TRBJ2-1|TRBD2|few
CASSSRTSGSKIGSYNEQFF
TGTGCCAGCAGTTCCCGGACTAGCGGGAGTAAAATAGGCTCCTACAATGAGCAGTTCTTC
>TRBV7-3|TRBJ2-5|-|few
CASSSQGRETQYF
TGTGCCAGCAGTTCCCAGGGGCGAGAGACCCAGTACTTC
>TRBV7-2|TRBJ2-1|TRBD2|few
CASSRPGLAGSNEQFF
TGTGCCAGCAGCCGCCCGGGACTAGCGGGAAGCAATGAGCAGTTCTTC
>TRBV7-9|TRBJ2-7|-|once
CASSLKVALGSGLLYEQYF
TGTGCCAGCAGCTTGAAGGTCGCCCTGGGATCGGGACTCCTTTACGAGCAGTACTTC
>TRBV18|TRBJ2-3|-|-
CASSLVAPTDTQYF
TGTGCCAGCTCACTCGTAGCTCCTACAGATACGCAGTATTTT
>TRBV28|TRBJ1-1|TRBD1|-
CGSGGPGNTEAFF
TGTGGATCAGGGGGCCCGGGTAACACTGAAGCTTTCTTT
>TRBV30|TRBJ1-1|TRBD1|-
CAWTPRGDTEAFF
TGTGCCTGGACCCCCAGGGGGGACACTGAAGCTTTCTTT
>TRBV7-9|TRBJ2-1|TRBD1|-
CASSLEGARYNEQFF
TGTGCCAGCAGCTTAGAGGGGGCGCGTTACAATGAGCAGTTCTTC
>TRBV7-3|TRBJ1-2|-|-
CASSLDINYGYTF
TGTGCCAGCAGCTTGGACATTAACTATGGCTACACCTTC
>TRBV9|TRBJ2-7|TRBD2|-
CASSVAPGGVGYEQYF
TGTGCCAGCAGCGTAGCCCCCGGGGGGGTGGGCTACGAGCAGTACTTC
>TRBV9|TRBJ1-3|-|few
CASSGGRWVTGNTIYF
TGTGCCAGCAGCGGAGGAAGGTGGGTCACTGGAAACACCATATATTTT
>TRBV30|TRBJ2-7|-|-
CAWSVLGYEQYF
TGTGCCTGGAGTGTCCTAGGCTACGAGCAGTACTTC
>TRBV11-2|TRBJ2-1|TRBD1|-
CASRPTGTGGYNEQFF
TGTGCCAGCAGGCCCACCGGGACAGGGGGCTACAATGAGCAGTTCTTC
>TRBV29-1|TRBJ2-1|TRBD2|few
CSVKGLAAYNEQFF
TGCAGCGTTAAGGGACTAGCGGCTTACAATGAGCAGTTCTTC
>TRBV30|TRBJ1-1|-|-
CAWSVRGGSEAFF
TGTGCCTGGAGTGTAAGGGGTGGATCTGAAGCTTTCTTT
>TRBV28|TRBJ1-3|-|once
CASRLQGSGNTIYF
TGTGCCAGCAGGCTACAGGGCTCTGGAAACACCATATATTTT
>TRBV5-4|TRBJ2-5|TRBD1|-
CASSSGQGLRRETQYF
TGTGCCAGCAGCTCCGGACAGGGGTTGCGTAGGGAGACCCAGTACTTC
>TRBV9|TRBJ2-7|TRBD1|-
CASSVTGTGVYEQYF
TGTGCCAGCAGCGTCACCGGGACAGGAGTCTACGAGCAGTACTTC
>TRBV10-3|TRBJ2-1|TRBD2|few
CAITVAGGNEQFF
TGTGCCATCACGGTAGCGGGAGGCAATGAGCAGTTCTTC
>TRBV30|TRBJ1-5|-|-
CAWSVRDNQPQHF
TGTGCCTGGAGTGTACGCGACAATCAGCCCCAGCATTTT
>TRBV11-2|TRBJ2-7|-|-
CASSRTGTPAVEQYF
TGTGCCAGCAGCCGCACCGGGACACCGGCGGTCGAGCAGTACTTC
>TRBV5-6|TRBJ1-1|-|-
CASSPLGGGVNTEAFF
TGTGCCAGCAGCCCCCTCGGGGGAGGCGTGAACACTGAAGCTTTCTTT
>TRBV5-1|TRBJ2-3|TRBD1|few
CASSRDRGSTDTQYF
TGCGCCAGCAGCCGGGACAGGGGATCGACAGATACGCAGTATTTT
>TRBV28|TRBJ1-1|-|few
CASSPQGTESEAFF
TGTGCCAGCAGTCCACAGGGAACCGAGTCTGAAGCTTTCTTT
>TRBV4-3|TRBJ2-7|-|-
CASSQDRRRRDGTYEQYF
TGCGCCAGCAGCCAAGATAGGAGGAGGCGGGACGGAACCTACGAGCAGTACTTC
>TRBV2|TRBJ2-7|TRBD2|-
CATGLAGGGSYEQYF
TGTGCCACCGGACTAGCGGGAGGTGGGTCCTACGAGCAGTACTTC
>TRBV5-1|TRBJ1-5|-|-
CASSLMGTGSGQPQHF
TGCGCCAGCAGCCTGATGGGTACAGGGTCTGGGCAGCCCCAGCATTTT
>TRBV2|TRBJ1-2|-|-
CATSTGISNYGYTF
TGTGCCACCTCAACGGGGATCTCTAACTATGGCTACACCTTC
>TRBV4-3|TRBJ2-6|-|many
CASSHSGSGANVLTF
TGCGCCAGCAGCCATTCGGGGAGCGGGGCCAACGTCCTGACTTTC
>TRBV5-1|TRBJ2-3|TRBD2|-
CASSLPTSVSTDTQYF
TGCGCCAGCAGCTTACCGACTAGCGTCAGCACAGATACGCAGTATTTT
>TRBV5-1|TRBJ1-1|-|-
CASSPRWGEGTEAFF
TGCGCCAGCAGCCCCCGGTGGGGGGAGGGCACTGAAGCTTTCTTT
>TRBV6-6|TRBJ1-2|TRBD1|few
CASSYIDRGDYGYTF
TGTGCCAGCAGTTACATCGACAGGGGAGACTATGGCTACACCTTC
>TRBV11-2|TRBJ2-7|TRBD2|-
CASTPGTSGIWQYF
TGTGCCAGCACTCCCGGGACTAGCGGGATCTGGCAGTACTTC
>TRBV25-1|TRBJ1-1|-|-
CASSYRVSTEAFF
TGTGCCAGCAGTTATCGGGTTAGCACTGAAGCTTTCTTT
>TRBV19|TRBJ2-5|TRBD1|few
CASSVGQQETQYF
TGTGCCAGTAGTGTGGGACAGCAAGAGACCCAGTACTTC
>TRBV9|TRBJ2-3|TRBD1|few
CASSVYRGLPDTQYF
TGTGCCAGCAGCGTATACAGGGGGCTCCCAGATACGCAGTATTTT
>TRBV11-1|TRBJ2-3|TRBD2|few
CASSLLAGVTTDTQYF
TGTGCCAGCAGCTTGCTAGCGGGGGTGACTACAGATACGCAGTATTTT